Presented here are 26 T cell receptor beta chains from one specimen sequenced in a study of Ad26.COV2.S vaccination and SARS-CoV-2 variants. Assay used: immunoSEQ multiplex PCR; TCRdb lists only in-frame clones, some missing. The top ten hold 3.4% of the sample, which has approximately 350,000 clones, around 87% seen once. Treatment defined: around 19 received Ad26.COV2.S at low or high dose, single or two shots; several received placebo; per-sample allocation not given. At day 63 after the first vaccine or placebo injection, samples were drawn. Sample: peripheral blood, taken in a trial of Ad26.COV2.S vaccine versus placebo. Receptors were obtained from a person aged 18-60 years who received the Ad26.COV2.S COVID-19 vaccine or a placebo.

A remark on this clone: A read error may account for a junction end that differs from germline. This chain uses TRBV3-1 (or the pseudogene TRBV3-2) with TRBJ1-4, with D maybe TRBD1 (5 bases). The CDR3 is made up of 14 amino acids. Germline assignment: CDR1 LGHDT and CDR2 YNNKEL (reference sequence). The DNA of the CDR3 is TGTGCCGGCAGCCAACAGGAAATCAGTGAAAAACTGTTTTTT. Translating it yields CAGSQQEISEKLFF.

CDR3 DNA: TGTGCCAGCAGTTTATCTTCCCAGGGGGCAACAGATACGCAGTATTTT. Protein sequence: CASSLSSQGATDTQYF. V usage is TRBV27 and J usage is TRBJ2-3, with TRBD1 identical over 8 bases. Trimming removed 0 bases from V and 3 bases from J; junction bases left unmatched: 5. The CDR3 runs 16 residues. CDR1 is MNHEY, CDR2 SMNVEV, per germline (reference sequence).

The chain links TRBV30 to TRBJ1-1; D is unresolved. Trimming stripped 0 bases from V and 4 bases from J, with 9 bases between. CDR3 length equals 13 residues. CDR1 is GTSNPN, CDR2 SVGIG, per germline (reference sequence). CDR3 nucleotide sequence: TGTGCCTGGAGTGTACAAGGCAGCACTGAAGCTTTCTTT. Translating gives CAWSVQGSTEAFF.

The chain links TRBV4-2 to TRBJ1-2; 10 nucleotides agree with TRBD1. This CDR3 has 15 amino acids. J gave up 7 bases and V 3 bases, and 8 bases lay outside the gene matches. CDR1 LGHNA and CDR2 YNFKEQ come from the germline V gene. CDR3 bases: TGTGCCAGCAGCCAGACGACAGGGGGCGAACCTGGCTACACCTTC. Translating it yields CASSQTTGGEPGYTF.

This sequence joins TRBV3-1 (or the pseudogene TRBV3-2) and TRBJ1-5, with D possibly TRBD1 on 6 matching bases. Germline V gene data show CDR1 as LGHDT and CDR2 as YNNKEL (reference sequence). This CDR3 has 15 amino acids. V lost 4 bases, J lost 0 bases, and 10 bases lay in between. The CDR3 bases are TGTGCCAGCAGCCCTCAGGGGAATAGCAATCAGCCCCAGCATTTT. Its protein product is CASSPQGNSNQPQHF.

The chain uses TRBV7-9 and TRBJ1-2, with 8 bases fitting TRBD1. With V trimmed by 8 bases and J by 6 bases, 5 bases remained unmatched. The CDR3 contains 12 residues. Germline V gene sequence: CDR1 SEHNR, CDR2 FQNEAQ (reference sequence). CDR3 bases: TGTGCCAGCCGGACAGGGAAGGATGGCTACACCTTC. Translation gives CASRTGKDGYTF.

The chain joins TRBV11-2 to TRBJ2-2; a possible D gene is TRBD2 (5 bases). Germline V gives CDR1 SGHAT, CDR2 FQNNGV. CDR3 length: 15 amino acids. V was pared by 4 bases and J by 5 bases, with 14 bases between. CDR3 protein: CASSSDSPGTGELFF. The CDR3 DNA sequence: TGTGCCAGCAGCTCGGACTCCCCCGGGACCGGGGAGCTGTTTTTT.

The rearrangement uses TRBV19 and TRBJ2-5; D is ambiguous. Germline lookup yields CDR1 LNHDA and CDR2 SQIVND (reference sequence). The V end lost 4 bases, the J end lost 5 bases, and 8 bases lay between the germline ends. This CDR3 has 12 residues. The DNA for the CDR3 is TGTGCCAGTAGTAGGGGTGTGGAGACCCAGTACTTC. It yields the protein CASSRGVETQYF.

The chain couples TRBV7-9 to TRBJ1-1, with 7 bases fitting TRBD1. The germline V gene has CDR1 SEHNR and CDR2 FQNEAQ (reference sequence). The CDR3 contains 16 residues. V was pared by 3 bases and J by 5 bases, with 12 bases of the junction left unmatched. CDR3 coding DNA: TGTGCCAGCAGCTTGCCCAGGGGAGGGGGCGCTACTGAAGCTTTCTTT. Its translation is CASSLPRGGGATEAFF. The variable domain in full, with the rest retrieved from reference TRBV7-9 and TRBJ1-1, is DTGVSQNPRHKITKRGQNVTFRCDPISEHNRLYWYRQTLGQGPEFLTYFQNEAQLEKSRLLSDRFSAERPKGSFSTLEIQRTEQGDSAMYLCASSLPRGGGATEAFFGQGTRLTVV.

The rearrangement uses TRBV6-1 and TRBJ1-5; D is undetermined. Trimming removed 3 bases from V and 4 bases from J, with 13 bases in between. The CDR3 totals 15 residues. Germline CDR1 and CDR2: MNHNS and SASEGT. DNA for the CDR3: TGTGCCAGCAGTGAGGCGGTCGTCCTTAATCAGCCCCAGCATTTT. Protein: CASSEAVVLNQPQHF.

This clone was detected only once. This rearrangement joins TRBV19 to TRBJ1-3, with D tentatively TRBD1 (5 bases). Trimming removed 7 bases at V and 8 bases at J, with 18 bases between. This CDR3 has 14 amino acids. Germline CDR1 and CDR2: LNHDA and SQIVND (reference sequence). The CDR3 loop reads CASKLGARGDTIYF. The DNA of the CDR3 is TGTGCCAGTAAGCTTGGGGCCCGCGGCGACACCATATATTTT. Full variable domain (outside the CDR3, taken from reference TRBV19 and TRBJ1-3): DGGITQSPKYLFRKEGQNVTLSCEQNLNHDAMYWYRQDPGQGLRLIYYSQIVNDFQKGDIAEGYSVSREKKESFPLTVTSAQKNPTAFYLCASKLGARGDTIYFGEGSWLTVV.

The chain recombines TRBV9 with TRBJ1-1, with D possibly TRBD1 on 5 matching bases. This CDR3 comprises 15 residues. The germline CDR1 and CDR2 sequences are SGDLS and YYNGEE. The V end was cut by 4 bases, the J end by 0 bases, with 13 bases between. CDR3 in amino acids: CASSQTGTVNTEAFF. For the CDR3, the DNA is TGTGCCAGCAGCCAGACCGGGACGGTGAACACTGAAGCTTTCTTT.

The rearrangement uses TRBV30 and TRBJ1-6, with a tentative D call TRBD1 (6 bases). Trimming cost V 5 bases and J 9 bases, with 14 bases left between them. This CDR3 comprises 13 residues. Per germline, CDR1 GTSNPN and CDR2 SVGIG (reference sequence). The CDR3 spells CAWGKRGGSPLHF. The CDR3 DNA follows: TGTGCCTGGGGAAAGAGGGGGGGTTCACCCCTCCACTTT.

This sequence joins TRBV9 and TRBJ2-1; 7 bases agree with TRBD1. With V trimmed by 2 bases and J by 4 bases, 9 bases remained unmatched. The CDR3 has 16 amino acids. Germline V lookup: CDR1 SGDLS, CDR2 YYNGEE. CDR3 nucleotide sequence: TGTGCCAGCAGCGTCAGACAGGGAAGGGCATACAATGAGCAGTTCTTC. As protein: CASSVRQGRAYNEQFF.

This sequence joins TRBV7-8 and TRBJ1-1; the D gene is possibly TRBD1 (6 bases). Germline V CDR1 and CDR2: SGHVS, FQNEAQ. V was shortened by 7 bases and J by 1 base, with 16 bases between the two germline ends. This CDR3 spans 15 amino acids. The CDR3 nucleotides read TGTGCCAGCACCGGGGGCCGTACGGGGAACACTGAAGCTTTCTTT. Its protein product is CASTGGRTGNTEAFF. The full variable domain, with the rest looked up from reference TRBV7-8 and TRBJ1-1, is GAGVSQSPRYKVAKRGQDVALRCDPISGHVSLFWYQQALGQGPEFLTYFQNEAQLDKSGLPSDRFFAERPEGSVSTLKIQRTQQEDSAVYLCASTGGRTGNTEAFFGQGTRLTVV.

The chain links TRBV5-1 to TRBJ1-6, with a tentative D call TRBD1 (6 bases). Germline values: CDR1 SGHRS, CDR2 YFSETQ. This CDR3 spans 16 amino acids. Trimming cost V 4 bases and J 3 bases, with 14 bases left between them. CDR3 in amino acids: CASSTTGMDYNSPLHF. DNA for the CDR3: TGCGCCAGCAGCACTACAGGGATGGACTATAATTCACCCCTCCACTTT.

This clone was detected once. The rearrangement uses TRBV12-5 and TRBJ2-3; D possibly matches TRBD1 or TRBD2 (6 bases each). The CDR3 consists of 13 residues. Trimming took 1 base from V and 6 from J, leaving 8 bases between them. Germline V gene sequence: CDR1 LGHNT, CDR2 FRNRAP. The CDR3 DNA is TGTGCTAGTGGTTTGGGAGGGGGGGATACGCAGTATTTT. This translates into CASGLGGGDTQYF.

The chain joins TRBV20-1 to TRBJ1-1; D not resolved. The CDR3 totals 13 residues. V gave up 3 bases and J gave up 6 bases, with 14 bases separating them. Looked up from germline, CDR1 is DFQATT and CDR2 is SNEGSKA (reference sequence). The CDR3 sequence: CSASPDNAAEAFF. The CDR3, as DNA: TGCAGTGCTAGTCCAGACAACGCGGCTGAAGCTTTCTTT.

The rearrangement joins TRBV7-6 to TRBJ1-3; a weak D match, TRBD1 (6 bases). Germline V gene sequence: CDR1 SGHVS, CDR2 FNYEAQ. This CDR3 has 14 residues. The ends were cut back, 9 bases at V and 0 bases at J, with 12 bases in the middle. The CDR3 DNA is TGTGCCAGTTCGGGGGGCGACTCTGGAAACACCATATATTTT. It specifies CASSGGDSGNTIYF. The variable domain in full, with the rest retrieved from reference TRBV7-6 and TRBJ1-3, is GAGVSQSPRYKVTKRGQDVALRCDPISGHVSLYWYRQALGQGPEFLTYFNYEAQQDKSGLPNDRFSAERPEGSISTLTIQRTEQRDSAMYRCASSGGDSGNTIYFGEGSWLTVV.

The rearrangement joins TRBV2 to TRBJ1-1; the match to TRBD1 covers 9 bases. This CDR3 contains 15 residues. Germline V gives CDR1 SNHLY, CDR2 FYNNEI. V lost 6 bases and J lost 0; bases outside the gene matches: 5. The CDR3 loop reads CASSPRTGVNTEAFF. CDR3 coding DNA: TGTGCCAGCAGCCCTAGGACAGGGGTGAACACTGAAGCTTTCTTT.

The chain recombines TRBV7-8 with TRBJ2-7; D tentatively fits TRBD1 or TRBD2 (6 bases each). The V gene lost 3 bases and the J gene lost 6 bases, with 15 bases spanning the gap. This CDR3 comprises 14 residues. Per the germline V gene, CDR1 is SGHVS and CDR2 is FQNEAQ. This chain's CDR3 is CASSLEGVPLEQYF. CDR3 DNA: TGTGCCAGCAGCTTGGAGGGGGTTCCCCTCGAGCAGTACTTC.

The chain couples TRBV19 to TRBJ2-1; D might be TRBD1 (6 bases). V lost 3 bases, J lost 0 bases, and 9 bases lay in between. Germline V gives CDR1 LNHDA, CDR2 SQIVND (reference sequence). The CDR3 is 15 residues long. CDR3: CASSIGQSSYNEQFF. For the CDR3, the DNA is TGTGCCAGTAGTATCGGACAGAGCTCCTACAATGAGCAGTTCTTC.

The gene calls are TRBV7-2 and TRBJ2-7, with D perhaps TRBD1 (6 bases). The germline CDR1 and CDR2 sequences are SGHTA and FQGNSA. This CDR3 is 14 amino acids long. Trimming left V 5 bases short and J 2 bases short, with 13 bases between. In DNA form, the CDR3 reads TGTGCCAGCAGCCTACAGGGAGACCCCTACGAGCAGTACTTC. Encoded protein: CASSLQGDPYEQYF.

This chain connects TRBV7-6 to TRBJ2-7, with 7 bases that match TRBD1. The CDR3 has 14 amino acids. V lost 5 bases and J lost 7; bases outside the gene matches: 11. Germline V lookup: CDR1 SGHVS, CDR2 FNYEAQ. The CDR3 DNA is TGTGCCAGCAGCCTCCGACAGGGATCCCTGGAGCAGTACTTC. This gives the protein CASSLRQGSLEQYF.

The chain recombines TRBV20-1 with TRBJ2-1; 14 nucleotides agree with TRBD2. V was clipped by 4 bases and J by 9 bases; unmatched bases: 8. Germline V lookup: CDR1 DFQATT, CDR2 SNEGSKA (reference sequence). This CDR3 is 15 amino acids long. The CDR3 is CSAIDPGLAGAEQFF. CDR3 nucleotides: TGCAGTGCTATTGACCCGGGACTAGCGGGGGCTGAGCAGTTCTTC.

The chain combines TRBV11-2 with TRBJ2-7; a possible D gene is TRBD2 (6 bases). The CDR3 runs to 14 residues. V dropped 4 bases and J dropped 2 bases, with 12 bases sitting between them. Germline assignment: CDR1 SGHAT and CDR2 FQNNGV. As DNA, the CDR3 is TGTGCCAGCAGCTGGGGGACTGCGACCTACGAGCAGTACTTC. Amino acid sequence: CASSWGTATYEQYF.